Following are 2 T cell receptor beta chains from one sample sequenced in a study of cytomegalovirus exposure and HLA in healthy donors. PCR was performed using 60 Vbeta and 13 Jbeta primers. Libraries were prepared by immunoSEQ multiplex PCR; TCRdb keeps only in-frame clonotypes and omits some of them. The table has 100,000 to 150,000 clones, 70% to 80% seen once. The sample was PBMCs. The receptors here all came from a man in his fifties or sixties in good health and CMV-seropositive.

In its sample, this clone was seen once. The chain has TRBV29-1 and TRBJ2-3, with TRBD1 matching 7 bases. The germline gives CDR1 SQVTM, CDR2 ANQGSEA. J lost 1 base, V lost 0 bases, and 10 bases had no gene match. This CDR3 comprises 17 residues. The CDR3 DNA reads TGCAGCGTTGAAGATCTTGGCAGGGGGTTGGGCACAGATACGCAGTATTTT. Translated, it gives CSVEDLGRGLGTDTQYF.

This rearrangement joins TRBV25-1 to TRBJ1-2; 8 bases align to TRBD1. Germline values: CDR1 MGHDK, CDR2 SYGVNS. V trimming: 2 bases; J trimming: 8 bases; junction bases outside the gene matches: 4. The CDR3 covers 13 residues. The CDR3 DNA reads as TGTGCCAGCAGTGAACGGACAGGGCGCGGCTACACCTTC. Translation gives CASSERTGRGYTF.